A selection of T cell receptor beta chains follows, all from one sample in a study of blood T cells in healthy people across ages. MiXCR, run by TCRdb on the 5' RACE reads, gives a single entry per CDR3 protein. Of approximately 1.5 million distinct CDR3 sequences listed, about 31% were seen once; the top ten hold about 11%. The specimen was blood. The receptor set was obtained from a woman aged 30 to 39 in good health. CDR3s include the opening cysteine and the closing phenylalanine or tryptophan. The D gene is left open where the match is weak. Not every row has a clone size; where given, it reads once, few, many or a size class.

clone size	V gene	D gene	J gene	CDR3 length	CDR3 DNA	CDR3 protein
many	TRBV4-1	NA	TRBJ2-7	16	TGCGCCAGCAGCCAGGCGGCGCGTCGGAGCGCCTACGAGCAGTACTTC	CASSQAARRSAYEQYF
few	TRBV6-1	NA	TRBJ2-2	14	TGTGCCAGCAAGGGGACGCGTGGGACCGGGGAGCTGTTTTTT	CASKGTRGTGELFF
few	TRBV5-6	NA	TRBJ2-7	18	TGTGCCAGCACCCACTTCCGGGACACCGTAGGAACCTTGTACGAGCAGTACTTC	CASTHFRDTVGTLYEQYF
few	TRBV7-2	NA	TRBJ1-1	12	TGTGCCATCCCGACAGCCAACACTGAGGCTTTCTTT	CAIPTANTEAFF
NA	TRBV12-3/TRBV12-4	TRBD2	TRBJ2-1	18	TGTGCCAGCAGTTCGGGACTAGCGGGAAGATCCTCCTACAATGAGCAGTTCTTC	CASSSGLAGRSSYNEQFF
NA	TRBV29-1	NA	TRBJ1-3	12	TGCAGCGTGGAAATCTCTAGAAACACCATATATTTT	CSVEISRNTIYF
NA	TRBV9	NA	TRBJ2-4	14	TGTGCCAACAGCCCTTGGGAGGAGGAAAACATTCAGTACTTC	CANSPWEEENIQYF
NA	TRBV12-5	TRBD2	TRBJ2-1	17	TGTGCTAGTGGTTTGGTCTTGGCGGGAGGGAACTACAATGAGCAGTTCTTC	CASGLVLAGGNYNEQFF
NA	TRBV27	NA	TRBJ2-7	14	TGTGCCAGCAGTTTATCGCCAGTGAACTACGAGCAGTACTTC	CASSLSPVNYEQYF
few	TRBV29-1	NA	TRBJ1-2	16	TGCAGCGTTGAAAGGAAGGCCCTATCTTCACACTATGGCTACACCTTC	CSVERKALSSHYGYTF
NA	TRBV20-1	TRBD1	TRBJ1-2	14	TGCAGTGCTGCTCACAGGGGTGCTAACTATGGCTACACCTTC	CSAAHRGANYGYTF
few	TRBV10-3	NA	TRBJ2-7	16	TGTGCCATCAGTGAGTCGAGCTGGGACAAGTGGTACGAGCAGTACTTC	CAISESSWDKWYEQYF
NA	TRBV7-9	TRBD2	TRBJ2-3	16	TGTGCCAGCAGCTTAGTGGTAGCGGGGGGGCTCGATACGCAGTATTTT	CASSLVVAGGLDTQYF
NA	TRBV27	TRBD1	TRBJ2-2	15	TGTGCCAGCAGTGGACAGGGGCCTCGTGCCGGGGAGCTGTTTTTT	CASSGQGPRAGELFF
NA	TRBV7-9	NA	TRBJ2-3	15	TGTGCCAGCAGCCCCCTAGGGAGATTGACAGATACGCAGTATTTT	CASSPLGRLTDTQYF
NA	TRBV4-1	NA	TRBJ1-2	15	TGCGCCAGCAGCCAAGCTGACAGTCTGAACTATGGCTACACCTTC	CASSQADSLNYGYTF
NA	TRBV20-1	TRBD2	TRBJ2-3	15	TGCAGTGCTACCTTGCTAGCGGAACCCACAGATACGCAGTATTTT	CSATLLAEPTDTQYF
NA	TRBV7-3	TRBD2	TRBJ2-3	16	TGTGCCAGCAGCACCAGCGGGAGGGCCGACGTAGATACGCAGTATTTT	CASSTSGRADVDTQYF
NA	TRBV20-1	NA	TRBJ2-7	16	TGCAGTGCTAGAGCCGCGTCTGGGGTGAACCCCTACGAGCAGTACTTC	CSARAASGVNPYEQYF
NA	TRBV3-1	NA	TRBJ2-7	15	TGTGCCAGCAGCCAAACCGGGACCTTGAGATACGAGCAGTACTTC	CASSQTGTLRYEQYF
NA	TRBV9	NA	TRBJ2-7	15	TGTGCCAGCAGCGTTTCACAGGCGACGTCCTACGAGCAGTACTTC	CASSVSQATSYEQYF
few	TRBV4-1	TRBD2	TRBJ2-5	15	TGCGCCAGCAGCCAAGACTCTAGCGGCCCGGAGACCCAGTACTTC	CASSQDSSGPETQYF
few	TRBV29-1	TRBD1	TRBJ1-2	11	TGCAGCGTACAGGGGGGAAGTGGCTACACCTTC	CSVQGGSGYTF
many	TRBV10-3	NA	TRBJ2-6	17	TGTGCCATCAGTGACAGGGTAGAGAGTTCTGGGGCCAACGTCCTGACTTTC	CAISDRVESSGANVLTF
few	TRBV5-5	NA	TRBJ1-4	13	TGTGCCAGTAAAACCGGCATTGGCGAAAAACTGTTTTTT	CASKTGIGEKLFF
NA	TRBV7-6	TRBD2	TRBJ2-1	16	TGTGCCAGCAGTGATACCGGGACTAGCGGGATAGGTGAGCAGTTCTTC	CASSDTGTSGIGEQFF
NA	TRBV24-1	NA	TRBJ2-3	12	TGTGCCGCCGGTGAATGGGGGGATGCGCAGTATTTT	CAAGEWGDAQYF
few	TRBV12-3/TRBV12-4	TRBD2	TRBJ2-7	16	TGTGCCAGCAGTTTAGTGGGCTTAGCGGGGGATAGCGAGCAGTACTTC	CASSLVGLAGDSEQYF
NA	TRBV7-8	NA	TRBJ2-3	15	TGTGCCAGCAGCTTAGCGTGTCAGATCACAGATACGCAGTATTTT	CASSLACQITDTQYF
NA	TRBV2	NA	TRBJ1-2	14	TGTGCCAGCACCGGCCCCATAGAAGCGGGGGGCTACACCTTC	CASTGPIEAGGYTF
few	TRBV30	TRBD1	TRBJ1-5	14	TGTGCCTGGGACAGGGGGCTTCCAGATCAGCCCCAGCATTTT	CAWDRGLPDQPQHF
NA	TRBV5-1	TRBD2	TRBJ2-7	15	TGCGCCAGCAGCACCACTAGCGGGCCTGCCTACGAGCAGTACTTC	CASSTTSGPAYEQYF
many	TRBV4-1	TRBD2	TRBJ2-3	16	TGCGCCAGCAGCGCCCGACTAGCGGGTCGCGCAGATACGCAGTATTTT	CASSARLAGRADTQYF
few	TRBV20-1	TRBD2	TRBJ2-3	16	TGCAGTGCTAGCCCCTCGAGGACTAGAGGGACAGATACGCAGTATTTT	CSASPSRTRGTDTQYF
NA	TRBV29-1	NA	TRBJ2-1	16	TGCAGCGGCAGCGAGAGCCCCTCGAGCTCCTACAATGAGCAGTTCTTC	CSGSESPSSSYNEQFF
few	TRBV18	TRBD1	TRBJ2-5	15	TGTGCCAGCTCACCACCTTGGGACAGGGAAGAGACCCAGTACTTC	CASSPPWDREETQYF
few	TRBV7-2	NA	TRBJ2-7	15	TGTGCCAGCAGCTTACAAAGTACTACGGCCTACGAGCAGTACTTC	CASSLQSTTAYEQYF